This T cell receptor beta chain was recovered during a study of PD-L1 blockade in urothelial cancer (dated by TCRdb to about 2017). In terms of the full investigation: All patients started therapy in the mid-2010s and received atezolizumab 1,200 mg intravenously every 3 weeks. Twenty-five of 29 patients were identified as males with urothelial cancer of bladder origin, and a prior smoking history was reported by 18 of 29 patients. Patients had an ECOG performance status of 0 or 1 and had received between 0 and 3 prior chemotherapy regimens. Blood samples were analyzed at two time points: 3 weeks after treatment start (second dose) and 6 weeks after treatment start. Blood samples gave a median of 141,255 T cells and 80,000 to 95,000 unique TCRs, with a median clonality of 0.080. An exploratory multi-omic analysis was conducted of the somatic, immune and clinical correlates of response to PD-L1 blockade with atezolizumab in urothelial cancer. TCR sequencing covered pretreatment tumor samples and matched, serially collected peripheral blood taken before and after atezolizumab treatment. Durable clinical benefit meant progression-free survival longer than 6 months, and TCR features were also tested against progression-free and overall survival. In the same patients, pretreatment tumors underwent whole exome sequencing and RNA sequencing in addition to TCR sequencing. Several patients achieved durable clinical benefit and 20 did not. Under 30 patients had pretreatment blood TCR-seq, about 25 had at least one posttreatment blood collection, and about 25 had tumor TCR-seq. What the work shows at the level of the full study, not this receptor alone: Patients with durable benefit showed greater expansion of tumor-associated TCR clones in peripheral blood 3 weeks after starting treatment (n of about 21, p = 0.022). A pretreatment peripheral blood TCR clonality below the median was linked to improved progression-free and overall survival. Small sample size (n ≈ 27) and many exploratory analyses mean the results are intended to be hypothesis-generating.

The sample's time point label is to be understood as: peripheral blood 6 weeks after treatment start. The cohort comprised 25 to 30 patients with locally advanced or metastatic urothelial carcinoma treated at Memorial Sloan Kettering on a trial protocol. Peripheral blood mononuclear cells were collected from each patient pretreatment and during treatment, giving between 1 and 8 total time points per patient. The Qiagen DNeasy Blood extraction kit was used to purify genomic DNA from total PBMCs and from tumor samples. PBMCs were collected pretreatment and during treatment, and were isolated and stored as previously described. Synthetic TCR analog templates were spiked into each PCR so that absolute template abundance could be estimated from read counts. The immunoSEQ assay used bias-controlled V and J gene primers to amplify TCRbeta CDR3 regions from genomic DNA. Sequencing of rearranged TCRbeta segments was performed at approximately 20X coverage. The source study handled its data this way. Sequencing errors were corrected by clustering and CDR3s were annotated against IMGT to assign V, D and J genes. Downstream analyses used only productive TCRbeta rearrangements and left out out-of-frame or stop-codon sequences. Clonality was computed as one minus Shannon entropy normalized by the log of the number of unique productive sequences. Clones differing between time points or between blood and tumor were identified by Fisher's exact test with Benjamini-Hochberg correction at adjusted p below 0.01. TCRdb stores this immuneACCESS table with in-frame sequences only. Part of the clones is absent; in the studies checked, under half of the shortfall reflects unresolved V genes, and no reason is known for the rest. V, J and clone size are taken as reported in that table, and D and trimming were inferred from the DNA itself. In this sample the table shows approximately 120,000 clones, roughly 83% of which occur a single time. The ten largest clones represent 2% to 3% of the sample.

This clone has a handful of counts. The clone's antigen remains unknown. No base quality values were provided; no much bigger clone lies one nucleotide off. Clipping removes 7 bases from V and 2 bases from J, with 13 as the unmatched junction base count. Spanning cysteine to phenylalanine, the CDR3 consists of 17 amino acids. CDR3 DNA only is kept here, 51 bases in frame from base 1. CDR1 and CDR2 are read off the germline V gene as SGHAT and FQNNGV. The rearranged chain carries TRBV11-2 and TRBJ2-3; 9 bases in between match TRBD2. The TCR was taken from a man aged 50 to 59 with urothelial cancer. The material was PBMCs, obtained around atezolizumab (anti-PD-L1) treatment. The CDR3 sequence is CASTFEASGVPTDTQYF. The DNA sequence is given as TGTGCCAGCACCTTCGAGGCTAGCGGGGTCCCCACAGATACGCAGTATTTT.